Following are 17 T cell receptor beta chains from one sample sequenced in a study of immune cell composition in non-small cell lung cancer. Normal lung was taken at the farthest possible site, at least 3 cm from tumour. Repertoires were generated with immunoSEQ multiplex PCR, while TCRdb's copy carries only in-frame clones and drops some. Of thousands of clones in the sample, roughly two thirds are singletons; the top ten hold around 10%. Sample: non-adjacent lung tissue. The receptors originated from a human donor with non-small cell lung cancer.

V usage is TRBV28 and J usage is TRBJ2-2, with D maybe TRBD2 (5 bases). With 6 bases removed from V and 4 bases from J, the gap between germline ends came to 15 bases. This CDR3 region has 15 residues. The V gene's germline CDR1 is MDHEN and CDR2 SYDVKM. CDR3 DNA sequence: TGTGCCAGCAGCGTCGACCAGCGGTCCACCGGGGAGCTGTTTTTT. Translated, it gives CASSVDQRSTGELFF.

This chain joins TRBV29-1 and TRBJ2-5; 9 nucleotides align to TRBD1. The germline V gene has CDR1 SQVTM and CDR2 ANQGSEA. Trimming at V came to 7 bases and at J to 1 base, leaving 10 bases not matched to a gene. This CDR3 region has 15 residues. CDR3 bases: TGCAGCGCCTCTCCCGGGACAGGGATCCAAGAGACCCAGTACTTC. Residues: CSASPGTGIQETQYF.

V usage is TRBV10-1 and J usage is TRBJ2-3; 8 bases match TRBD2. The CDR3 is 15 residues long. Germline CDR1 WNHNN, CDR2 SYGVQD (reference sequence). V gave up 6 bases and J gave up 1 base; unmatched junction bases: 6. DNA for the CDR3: TGCGCCAGCAGCGCGGGGGGCGCCGGCACAGATACGCAGTATTTT. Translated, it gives CASSAGGAGTDTQYF.

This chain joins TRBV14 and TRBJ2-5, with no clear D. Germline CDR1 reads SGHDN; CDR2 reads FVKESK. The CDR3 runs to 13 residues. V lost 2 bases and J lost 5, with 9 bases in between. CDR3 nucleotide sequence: TGTGCCAGCAGCCAATACCGTCGGGAGACCCAGTACTTC. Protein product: CASSQYRRETQYF.

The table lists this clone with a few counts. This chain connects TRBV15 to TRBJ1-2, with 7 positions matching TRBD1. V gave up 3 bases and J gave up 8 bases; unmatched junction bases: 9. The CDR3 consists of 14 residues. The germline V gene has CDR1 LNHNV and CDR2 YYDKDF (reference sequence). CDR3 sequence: CATSSGTAPQGYTF. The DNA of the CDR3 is TGTGCCACCAGCAGCGGGACAGCCCCGCAGGGCTACACCTTC.

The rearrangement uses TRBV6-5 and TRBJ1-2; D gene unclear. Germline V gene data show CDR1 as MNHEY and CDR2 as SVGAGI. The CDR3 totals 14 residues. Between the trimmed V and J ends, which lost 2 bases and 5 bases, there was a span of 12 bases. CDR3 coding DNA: TGTGCCAGCAGTTACGATCTTCTAGAATATGGCTACACCTTC. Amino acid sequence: CASSYDLLEYGYTF.

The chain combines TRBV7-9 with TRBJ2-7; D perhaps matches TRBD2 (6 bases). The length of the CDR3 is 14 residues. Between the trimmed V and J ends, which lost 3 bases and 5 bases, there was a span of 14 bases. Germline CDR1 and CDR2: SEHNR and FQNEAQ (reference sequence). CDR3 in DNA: TGTGCCAGCAGCTTTGAGGGAGGTGGCCACGAGCAGTACTTC. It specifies CASSFEGGGHEQYF.

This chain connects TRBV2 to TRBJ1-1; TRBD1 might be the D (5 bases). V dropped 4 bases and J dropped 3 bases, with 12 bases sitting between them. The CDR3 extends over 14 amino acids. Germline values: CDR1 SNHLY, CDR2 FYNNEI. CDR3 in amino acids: CASSGLAGDTEAFF. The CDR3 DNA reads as TGTGCCAGCAGTGGTTTGGCGGGGGACACTGAAGCTTTCTTT.

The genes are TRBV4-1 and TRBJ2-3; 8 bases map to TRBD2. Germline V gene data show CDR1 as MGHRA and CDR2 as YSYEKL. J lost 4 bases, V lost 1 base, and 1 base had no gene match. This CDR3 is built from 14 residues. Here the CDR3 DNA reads TGCGCCAGCAGCCAAGCGGGGGGGTCAGATACGCAGTATTTT. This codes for CASSQAGGSDTQYF.

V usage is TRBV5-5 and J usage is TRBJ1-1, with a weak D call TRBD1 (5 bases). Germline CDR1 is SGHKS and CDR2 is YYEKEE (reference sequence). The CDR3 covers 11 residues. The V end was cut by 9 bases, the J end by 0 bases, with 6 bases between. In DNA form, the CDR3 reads TGTGCCACGGGGGTGAACACTGAAGCTTTCTTT. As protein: CATGVNTEAFF.

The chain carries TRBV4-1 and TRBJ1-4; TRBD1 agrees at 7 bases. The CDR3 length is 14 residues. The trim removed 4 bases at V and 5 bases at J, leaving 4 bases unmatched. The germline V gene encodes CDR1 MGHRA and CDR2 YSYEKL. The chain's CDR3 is CASSLGRGNEKLFF. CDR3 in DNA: TGCGCCAGCAGCCTTGGCAGGGGGAATGAAAAACTGTTTTTT.

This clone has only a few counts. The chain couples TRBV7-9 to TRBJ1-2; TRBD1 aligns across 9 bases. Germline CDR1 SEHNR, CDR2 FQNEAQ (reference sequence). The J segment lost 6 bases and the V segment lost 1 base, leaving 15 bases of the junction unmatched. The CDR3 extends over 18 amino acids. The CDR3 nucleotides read TGTGCCAGCAGCTTAGGGCAGACCGGGACAGGGTCTATTCATGGCTACACCTTC. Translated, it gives CASSLGQTGTGSIHGYTF.

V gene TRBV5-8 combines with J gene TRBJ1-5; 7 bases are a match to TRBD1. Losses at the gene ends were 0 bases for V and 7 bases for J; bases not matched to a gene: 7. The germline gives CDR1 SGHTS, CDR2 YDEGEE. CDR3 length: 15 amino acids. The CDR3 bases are TGTGCCAGCAGCTTGGGAGTGAGAGGGGGCCAGCCCCAGCATTTT. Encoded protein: CASSLGVRGGQPQHF.

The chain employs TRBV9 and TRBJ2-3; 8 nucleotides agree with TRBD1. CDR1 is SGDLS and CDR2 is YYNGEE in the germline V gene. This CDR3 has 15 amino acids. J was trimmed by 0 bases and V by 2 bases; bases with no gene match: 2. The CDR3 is CASSVGQDSTDTQYF. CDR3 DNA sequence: TGTGCCAGCAGCGTGGGACAGGATAGCACAGATACGCAGTATTTT.

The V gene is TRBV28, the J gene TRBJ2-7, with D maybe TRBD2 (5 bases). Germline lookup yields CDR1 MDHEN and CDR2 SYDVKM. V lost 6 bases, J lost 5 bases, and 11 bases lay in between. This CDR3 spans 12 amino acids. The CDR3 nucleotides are TGTGCCAGCAGGTCCCCCGGGAACGAGCAGTACTTC. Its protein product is CASRSPGNEQYF. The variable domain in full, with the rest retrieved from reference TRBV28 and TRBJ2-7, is DVKVTQSSRYLVKRTGEKVFLECVQDMDHENMFWYRQDPGLGLRLIYFSYDVKMKEKGDIPEGYSVSREKKERFSLILESASTNQTSMYLCASRSPGNEQYFGPGTRLTVT.

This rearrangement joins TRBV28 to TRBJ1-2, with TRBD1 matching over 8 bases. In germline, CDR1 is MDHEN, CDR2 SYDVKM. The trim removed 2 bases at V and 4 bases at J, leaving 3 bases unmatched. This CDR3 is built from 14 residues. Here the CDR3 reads CASSLGQGTYGYTF. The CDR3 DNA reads TGTGCCAGCAGTTTAGGACAGGGAACCTATGGCTACACCTTC.

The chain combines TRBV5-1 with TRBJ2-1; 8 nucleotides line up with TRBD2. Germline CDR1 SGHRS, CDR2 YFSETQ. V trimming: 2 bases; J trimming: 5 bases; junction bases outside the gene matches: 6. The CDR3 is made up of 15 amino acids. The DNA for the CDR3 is TGCGCCAGCAGCTTAGACGGGAGGGCGGACAATGAGCAGTTCTTC. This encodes CASSLDGRADNEQFF.